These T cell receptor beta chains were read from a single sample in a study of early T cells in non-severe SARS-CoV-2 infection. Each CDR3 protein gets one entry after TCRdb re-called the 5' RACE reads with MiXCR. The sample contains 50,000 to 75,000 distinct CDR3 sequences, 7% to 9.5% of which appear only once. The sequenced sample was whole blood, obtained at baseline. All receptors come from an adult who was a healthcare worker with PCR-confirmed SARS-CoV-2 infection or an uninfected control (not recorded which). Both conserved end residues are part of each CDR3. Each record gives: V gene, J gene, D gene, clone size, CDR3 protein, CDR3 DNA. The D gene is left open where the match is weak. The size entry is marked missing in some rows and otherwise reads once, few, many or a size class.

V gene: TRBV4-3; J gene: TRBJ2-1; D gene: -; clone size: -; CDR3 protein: CASSPGQAFWNEQFF; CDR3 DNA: TGCGCCAGCAGCCCGGGACAAGCCTTTTGGAATGAGCAGTTCTTC
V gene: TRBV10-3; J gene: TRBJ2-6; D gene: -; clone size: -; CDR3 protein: CAISGSSSSGANVLTF; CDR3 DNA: TGTGCCATCAGCGGCTCCAGCTCCTCTGGGGCCAACGTCCTGACTTTC
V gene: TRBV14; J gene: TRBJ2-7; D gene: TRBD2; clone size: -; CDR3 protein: CASSQDWLAGVEQYF; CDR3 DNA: TGTGCCAGCAGCCAAGATTGGCTAGCGGGAGTCGAGCAGTACTTC
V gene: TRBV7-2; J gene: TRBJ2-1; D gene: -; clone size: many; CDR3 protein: CASSFQLYNEQFF; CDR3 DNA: TGTGCCAGCAGCTTTCAACTTTACAATGAGCAGTTCTTC
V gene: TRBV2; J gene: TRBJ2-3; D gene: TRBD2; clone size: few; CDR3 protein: CASSEGASGTDTQYF; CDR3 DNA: TGTGCCAGCAGTGAAGGGGCTAGCGGGACGGATACGCAGTATTTT
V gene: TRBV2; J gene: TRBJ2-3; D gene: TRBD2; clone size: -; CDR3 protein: CASGPRTRSTDTQYF; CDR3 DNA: TGTGCCAGCGGACCAAGGACTAGGTCCACAGATACGCAGTATTTT
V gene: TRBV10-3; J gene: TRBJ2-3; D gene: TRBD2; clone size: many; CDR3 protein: CAIRGTTSSTDTQYF; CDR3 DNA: TGTGCCATCAGGGGGACTACCTCTAGCACAGATACGCAGTATTTT
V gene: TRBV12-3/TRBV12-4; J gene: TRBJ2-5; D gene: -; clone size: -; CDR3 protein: CASSLGGLETQYF; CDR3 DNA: TGTGCCAGCAGTTTAGGGGGGCTCGAGACCCAGTACTTC
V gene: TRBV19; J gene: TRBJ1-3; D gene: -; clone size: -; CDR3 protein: CASSTEWSSGNTIYF; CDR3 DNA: TGTGCCAGTAGTACAGAATGGAGCTCTGGAAACACCATATATTTT
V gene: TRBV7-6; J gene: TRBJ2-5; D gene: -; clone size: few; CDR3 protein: CASSQLRRNIIAQYF; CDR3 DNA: TGTGCCAGCAGTCAATTGAGGAGGAACATTATCGCCCAGTACTTC
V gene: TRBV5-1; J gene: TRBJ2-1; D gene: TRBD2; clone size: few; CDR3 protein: CASSAGTSGSRTEVF; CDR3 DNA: TGCGCCAGCAGTGCCGGGACTAGCGGGAGTAGGACCGAGGTCTTC
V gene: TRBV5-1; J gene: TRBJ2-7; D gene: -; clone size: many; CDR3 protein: CASSLRGDGDEQYF; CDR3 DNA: TGCGCCAGCAGCTTAAGGGGGGACGGGGACGAGCAGTACTTC
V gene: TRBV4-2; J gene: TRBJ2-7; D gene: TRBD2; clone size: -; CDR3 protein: CASSPTGTSGSPYEQYF; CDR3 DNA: TGTGCCAGCAGCCCTACCGGGACTAGCGGGAGCCCCTACGAGCAGTACTTC
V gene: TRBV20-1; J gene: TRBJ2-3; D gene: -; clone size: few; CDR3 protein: CSARDPRATDTQYF; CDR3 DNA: TGCAGTGCTAGAGACCCCCGGGCCACAGATACGCAGTATTTT
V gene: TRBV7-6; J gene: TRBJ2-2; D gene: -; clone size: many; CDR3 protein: CASSPHDTGELFF; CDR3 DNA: TGTGCCAGCAGCCCCCATGACACCGGGGAGCTGTTTTTT
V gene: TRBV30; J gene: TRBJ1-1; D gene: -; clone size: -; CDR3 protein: CAWSRQGGNRRGNTEAFF; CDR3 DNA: TGTGCCTGGAGTAGGCAGGGAGGGAACCGGAGGGGGAACACTGAAGCTTTCTTT
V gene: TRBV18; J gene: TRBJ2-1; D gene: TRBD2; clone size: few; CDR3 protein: CASSPRGGIGLAELNEQFF; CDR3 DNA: TGTGCCAGCTCACCCCGGGGGGGAATCGGGCTAGCGGAACTCAATGAGCAGTTCTTC